This T cell receptor (beta chain) was obtained from a study of blood T cell repertoires in COVID-19. Generated by immunoSEQ multiplex PCR, the TCRdb table keeps only in-frame clones and is missing some. Among 100,000 to 150,000 clones listed, around 89% were seen once. The CDR3 spans 12 residues. The V and J ends lost 1 base and 9 bases respectively, with 7 bases between them. Germline CDR1 SGHTA, CDR2 FQGNSA. Material for sequencing was peripheral blood. The chain has TRBV7-2 and TRBJ1-5; D uncertain. The TCR comes from a man aged 50-60 years with acute or convalescent COVID-19. The CDR3 here is CASSLDSWPQHF. The CDR3 DNA reads TGTGCCAGCAGCTTAGATTCCTGGCCCCAGCATTTT. The full variable domain, its missing parts supplied by reference TRBV7-2 and TRBJ1-5, is GAGVSQSPSNKVTEKGKDVELRCDPISGHTALYWYRQSLGQGLEFLIYFQGNSAPDKSGLPSDRFSAERTGGSVSTLTIQRTQQEDSAVYLCASSLDSWPQHFGDGTRLSIL.